Shown below are 27 T cell receptor beta chains from a single sample sequenced in a study of CD8+ T cells in alopecia areata listed by TCRdb under 2018. Read against the paper, the sample's treatment or condition label means: oral pan-JAK inhibitor, 5-10 mg twice daily. The library relied on the immunoSEQ multiplex PCR assay. To provide template for TCR sequencing, every sample had RNA extracted and reverse transcribed into cDNA. The clones in this table, taken by TCRdb from immuneACCESS, are in-frame only. Not every clone is retained; where verified, under half of the shortfall comes from an unresolved V gene, and the cause of the rest is unknown. The sample yields fewer than 250,000 clones; 43% were counted once. The ten top clones hold about 2.6% of the sample. The sample here was CD4+ T cells sorted from blood, taken around week 37, from a patient treated with tofacitinib. These TCRs come from a human donor with alopecia areata.

The J gene is TRBJ2-3, the V gene TRBV10-3, with TRBD1 matching 11 bases. There are 16 residues in the CDR3. Germline V gene sequence: CDR1 ENHRY, CDR2 SYGVKD. V dropped 0 bases and J dropped 5; count of bases not matched to a gene: 4. CDR3 coding DNA: TGTGCCATCAGTGAGTCAGGACAGGGGGCTAGAGATACGCAGTATTTT. It specifies CAISESGQGARDTQYF.

The rearrangement joins TRBV30 to TRBJ2-3, with 8 bases aligning to TRBD1. Unmatched junction bases numbered 7, after V lost 3 bases and J lost 8 bases. This CDR3 spans 13 amino acids. CDR1 GTSNPN and CDR2 SVGIG come from the germline V gene (reference sequence). This chain's CDR3 is CAWSPGGVATQYF. Here the CDR3 DNA reads TGTGCCTGGAGCCCAGGGGGCGTTGCTACGCAGTATTTT.

The gene calls are TRBV7-2 and TRBJ2-2; D may be TRBD1 (6 bases). Germline assignment: CDR1 SGHTA and CDR2 FQGNSA. V gave up 7 bases and J gave up 5 bases, with 17 bases separating them. The CDR3 runs 15 residues. In DNA form, the CDR3 reads TGTGCCAGCACCCCCAGCAGGGGCGGAACCGGGGAGCTGTTTTTT. It yields the protein CASTPSRGGTGELFF. The full variable domain, completed using reference TRBV7-2 and TRBJ2-2, is GAGVSQSPSNKVTEKGKDVELRCDPISGHTALYWYRQSLGQGLEFLIYFQGNSAPDKSGLPSDRFSAERTGGSVSTLTIQRTQQEDSAVYLCASTPSRGGTGELFFGEGSRLTVL.

The chain links TRBV7-9 to TRBJ2-3; 14 bases agree with TRBD2. The germline V gene has CDR1 SEHNR and CDR2 FQNEAQ (reference sequence). Trimming at V came to 5 bases and at J to 0 bases, leaving 7 bases not matched to a gene. This CDR3 has 18 residues. The CDR3 region is CASSAGLAGGRSTDTQYF. For the CDR3, the DNA is TGTGCCAGCAGCGCTGGACTAGCGGGAGGAAGAAGCACAGATACGCAGTATTTT.

This clone was picked up a small number of times. V is TRBV29-1 and J is TRBJ2-7, with D perhaps matching TRBD1 (6 bases). This CDR3 comprises 12 residues. CDR1 and CDR2 (germline): SQVTM, ANQGSEA. The V end lost 6 bases, the J end lost 3 bases, and 12 bases lay between the germline ends. The CDR3 region has the DNA TGCAGCGTCAAGGACAGTGACTACGAGCAGTACTTC. Its protein is CSVKDSDYEQYF.

This clone was seen only a few times. This chain connects TRBV29-1 to TRBJ2-7; D perhaps matches TRBD1 (5 bases). CDR1 is SQVTM and CDR2 is ANQGSEA in the germline V gene. The V gene lost 7 bases and the J gene lost 7 bases, with 14 bases spanning the gap. The CDR3 totals 11 residues. The CDR3 coding sequence is TGCAGCGGTCAGGGTTCAGGGGAGCAGTACTTC. It encodes CSGQGSGEQYF.

J is TRBJ2-5 and V is TRBV29-1, with D unresolved. V was pared by 0 bases and J by 4 bases, with 9 bases between. The CDR3 contains 13 residues. Looked up from germline, CDR1 is SQVTM and CDR2 is ANQGSEA. The CDR3 spells CSVEDAQTETQYF. In DNA form, the CDR3 reads TGCAGCGTTGAAGATGCTCAGACAGAGACCCAGTACTTC.

This clone is a singleton in its sample. The chain combines TRBV29-1 with TRBJ2-1; D is ambiguous. Trimming pared 4 bases from V and 7 bases from J, leaving 11 bases between. Germline lookup yields CDR1 SQVTM and CDR2 ANQGSEA. The CDR3 spans 12 residues. CDR3 DNA sequence: TGCAGCGTTGGACGCCGGACGAATGAGCAGTTCTTC. Translating gives CSVGRRTNEQFF.

The genes are TRBV29-1 and TRBJ2-5; the D gene is possibly TRBD1 (5 bases). CDR1 SQVTM and CDR2 ANQGSEA come from the germline V gene. Between the trimmed V and J ends, which lost 3 bases and 5 bases, there was a span of 10 bases. This CDR3 is built from 12 residues. As DNA, the CDR3 is TGCAGCGTTGATAGGGGAATGGAGACCCAGTACTTC. This codes for CSVDRGMETQYF.

The chain recombines TRBV7-2 with TRBJ1-2; perhaps TRBD1 as D (5 bases). In germline, CDR1 is SGHTA, CDR2 FQGNSA. The CDR3 spans 13 residues. The V and J ends lost 4 bases and 7 bases respectively, with 13 bases between them. The CDR3 reads CASSSGTSFGYTF. The CDR3 nucleotides are TGTGCCAGCAGCTCCGGGACCTCCTTTGGCTACACCTTC.

The gene calls are TRBV10-3 and TRBJ2-2; 7 nucleotides agree with TRBD2. V trimming: 0 bases; J trimming: 7 bases; junction bases outside the gene matches: 11. The CDR3 sequence is 17 residues long. The V gene's germline CDR1 is ENHRY and CDR2 SYGVKD. CDR3 in amino acids: CAISESSDSAGIGELFF. The CDR3 region has the DNA TGTGCCATCAGTGAGTCTAGCGACTCAGCGGGGATCGGGGAGCTGTTTTTT.

This clone was observed a handful of times. The rearrangement uses TRBV5-1 and TRBJ2-2, with 15 nucleotides matching TRBD2. Germline V gene sequence: CDR1 SGHRS, CDR2 YFSETQ. This CDR3 is 17 amino acids long. Losses at the gene ends were 2 bases for V and 7 bases for J; bases not matched to a gene: 6. In DNA form, the CDR3 reads TGCGCCAGCAGCTTCTATGGACTAGCGGGAGGGGGCGGGGAGCTGTTTTTT. Residues: CASSFYGLAGGGGELFF.

This clone has a handful of counts. The V call is TRBV5-4, the J call TRBJ2-7; D possibly matches TRBD1 or TRBD2 (5 bases each). This CDR3 comprises 14 residues. V was shortened by 1 base and J by 3 bases, with 11 bases between the two germline ends. CDR1 and CDR2 (germline): SGHNT, YYREEE (reference sequence). The CDR3 DNA follows: TGTGCCAGCAGCTTGTCTGGGGGAGACTACGAGCAGTACTTC. Translated, it gives CASSLSGGDYEQYF.

This clone was detected only a few times. The genes are TRBV15 and TRBJ2-5; 7 bases agree with TRBD1. The better agreement between TRBJ2-7 and the DNA end casts doubt on the J call. Germline assignment: CDR1 LNHNV and CDR2 YYDKDF (reference sequence). The CDR3 consists of 15 residues. This CDR3 is CATSRLGDSSYEQYF. As DNA, the CDR3 is TGTGCCACCAGCAGATTGGGGGACAGCTCCTACGAGCAGTACTTC.

V usage is TRBV18 and J usage is TRBJ2-5; D possibly corresponds to TRBD1 (6 bases). There are 13 residues in the CDR3. Germline V gene data show CDR1 as KGHSH and CDR2 as LQKENI. V lost 5 bases and J 2 bases, leaving 9 bases between the germline ends. CDR3 DNA sequence: TGTGCCAGCTCATACAGGGCTCAAGAGACCCAGTACTTC. This sequence encodes CASSYRAQETQYF.

A few counts support this clone. This rearrangement joins TRBV29-1 to TRBJ1-1; D gene ambiguous. Trimming cost V 0 bases and J 4 bases, with 12 bases left between them. The CDR3 is 14 residues long. Germline CDR1 reads SQVTM; CDR2 reads ANQGSEA. CDR3 coding DNA: TGCAGCGTTGAAGACGCGGTGTTAGGCACTGAAGCTTTCTTT. This codes for CSVEDAVLGTEAFF.

The V and J genes are TRBV25-1 and TRBJ2-5, with 13 positions matching TRBD2. The germline V gene encodes CDR1 MGHDK and CDR2 SYGVNS. Trimming at V came to 5 bases and at J to 4 bases, leaving 4 bases not matched to a gene. The CDR3 length is 15 residues. CDR3 protein: CASSLGLAGVETQYF. CDR3 nucleotides: TGTGCCAGCAGTCTTGGACTAGCGGGAGTAGAGACCCAGTACTTC.

This chain connects TRBV7-8 to TRBJ2-7; TRBD2 aligns across 15 bases. J lost 1 base, V lost 3 bases, and 4 bases had no gene match. Germline V CDR1 and CDR2: SGHVS, FQNEAQ. This CDR3 spans 17 amino acids. The CDR3 region has the DNA TGTGCCAGCAGCTTTGGGACTAGCGGGAGGTTATCCTACGAGCAGTACTTC. It specifies CASSFGTSGRLSYEQYF.

The genes are TRBV27 and TRBJ2-7; 7 nucleotides line up with TRBD1. Germline assignment: CDR1 MNHEY and CDR2 SMNVEV (reference sequence). Unmatched junction bases numbered 8, after V lost 5 bases and J lost 1 base. This CDR3 region has 15 residues. Here the CDR3 DNA reads TGTGCCAGCAGTCCCTGGAAGGGGGCATCCTACGAGCAGTACTTC. This gives the protein CASSPWKGASYEQYF.

The genes are TRBV9 and TRBJ1-1; D uncertain. The germline V gene encodes CDR1 SGDLS and CDR2 YYNGEE. The CDR3 has 15 amino acids. V was clipped by 0 bases and J by 0 bases, with 9 bases between them. CDR3 amino acids: CASSVGRVLNTEAFF. As DNA, the CDR3 is TGTGCCAGCAGCGTAGGAAGGGTATTGAACACTGAAGCTTTCTTT.

The chain combines TRBV29-1 with TRBJ1-1; a weak D match, TRBD1 (5 bases). This CDR3 region has 14 residues. Germline V gene sequence: CDR1 SQVTM, CDR2 ANQGSEA. The V gene lost 4 bases and the J gene lost 6 bases, with 18 bases spanning the gap. The CDR3 DNA reads TGCAGCGTTGGTAGGGCAGGGCCGGTCTCTGAAGCTTTCTTT. Translated: CSVGRAGPVSEAFF.

The chain joins TRBV29-1 to TRBJ2-7; TRBD1 matches at 10 bases. Germline assignment: CDR1 SQVTM and CDR2 ANQGSEA. The CDR3 totals 15 residues. V lost 1 base, J lost 0 bases, and 3 bases stayed unmatched. The DNA of the CDR3 is TGCAGCGTTGAAGGCCGGGACAGGGGCTCCTACGAGCAGTACTTC. Its protein product is CSVEGRDRGSYEQYF.

This clone was observed a few times. The chain couples TRBV15 to TRBJ1-3, with 9 bases fitting TRBD1. Germline V gene lookup returns CDR1 LNHNV and CDR2 YYDKDF (reference sequence). The CDR3 covers 19 residues. Losses at the gene ends were 0 bases for V and 0 bases for J; bases not matched to a gene: 9. The CDR3: CATSRESWTGAISGNTIYF. Written as DNA, the CDR3 is TGTGCCACCAGCAGAGAATCCTGGACAGGGGCTATCTCTGGAAACACCATATATTTT.

The rearrangement uses TRBV7-2 and TRBJ1-2, with D possibly being TRBD1 (6 bases). V was pared by 1 base and J by 3 bases, with 9 bases between. There are 14 residues in the CDR3. Germline loops: CDR1 SGHTA, CDR2 FQGNSA. DNA of the CDR3: TGTGCCAGCAGCTTAGGTACAGGGCACTATGGCTACACCTTC. Protein sequence: CASSLGTGHYGYTF. Full variable domain (outside the CDR3, taken from reference TRBV7-2 and TRBJ1-2): GAGVSQSPSNKVTEKGKDVELRCDPISGHTALYWYRQSLGQGLEFLIYFQGNSAPDKSGLPSDRFSAERTGGSVSTLTIQRTQQEDSAVYLCASSLGTGHYGYTFGSGTRLTVV.

This clone was counted between two and nine times. Other DNA sequences within the sample encode an identical CDR3. This chain joins TRBV30 and TRBJ2-5; D is uncertain. The CDR3 has 11 residues. Trimming removed 3 bases at V and 3 bases at J, with 5 bases between. CDR1 and CDR2 (germline): GTSNPN, SVGIG (reference sequence). As DNA, the CDR3 is TGTGCCTGGAGCCGGGAAGAGACCCAGTACTTC. Protein: CAWSREETQYF.

In its sample, this clone was seen a few times. The gene calls are TRBV29-1 and TRBJ2-1; 7 nucleotides line up with TRBD1. V shed 5 bases and J 10 bases; nucleotides not matched to a gene: 11. Germline CDR1 reads SQVTM; CDR2 reads ANQGSEA. The length of the CDR3 is 13 residues. DNA of the CDR3: TGCAGCGTTCCTTCGATAGGGGGCCAGGAGCAGTTCTTC. This codes for CSVPSIGGQEQFF.

This clone has more than one count but fewer than ten. This chain links TRBV7-2 with TRBJ2-1; D gene unclear. Trimming pared 3 bases from V and 0 bases from J, leaving 18 bases between. The CDR3 extends over 18 amino acids. Germline assignment: CDR1 SGHTA and CDR2 FQGNSA. CDR3 amino acids: CASSFRQLADSSYNEQFF. CDR3 nucleotide sequence: TGTGCCAGCAGCTTTCGGCAGTTGGCGGATAGCTCCTACAATGAGCAGTTCTTC.